This entry describes one T cell receptor beta chain. Its antigen is not known. J was trimmed by 4 bases and V by 6 bases; bases with no gene match: 17. Germline V CDR1 and CDR2: LNHDA, SQIVND (reference sequence). This CDR3 comprises 17 residues. This PCR relied on a set of 60 Vbeta primers and 13 Jbeta primers. The data were produced by immunoSEQ multiplex PCR, yet TCRdb's version contains in-frame clones alone and is incomplete. The sample shows roughly 180,000 clones, roughly 85% of them seen only once. The sample is drawn from a study of cytomegalovirus exposure and HLA in healthy donors. Study observations and caveats: Indistinguishable V segments, including TRBV6-2 and TRBV6-3, were excluded.

The sequence derives from a man aged 50-59 years in good health and CMV-seropositive. The sample consisted of PBMCs. The gene calls are TRBV19 and TRBJ1-1; 7 nucleotides match TRBD1. The CDR3 loop is CASSSGAGGLRTTEAFF. As DNA, the CDR3 is TGTGCCAGTAGCTCTGGGGCAGGGGGATTACGGACCACTGAAGCTTTCTTT.